The sample holds one count of the clone carrying this T cell receptor (beta chain). The junction and the germline gene differ at one end; a read error may be behind it. Genomic DNA acted as the template from which TCR beta VDJ combination and CDR3 sequence profiling were carried out. TCRdb analysed the reads with MiXCR anew, one entry per CDR3 protein. The table includes 260,000 or so distinct CDR3 sequences, around half detected once. This specimen comes from a study of CD8+CD57+ T cells in acquired aplastic anemia. In the study overall: 3.2 ug was the average amount of DNA from sorted CD4+ and CD8+ cells.

The CDR3 extends over 14 amino acids. Germline V CDR1 and CDR2: SGHTA, FQGNSA. Whoever was chosen for sequencing had shown CD8+CD57+ cell expansion by flow cytometry. The TCR sequence derives from a human donor with aplastic anemia. The V and J genes are TRBV7-2 and TRBJ2-5, with TRBD1 matching 9 bases. Sequencing was done on a sample of sorted CD4+, CD8+, or CD8+CD57+ T cells (not recorded which) from PBMCs. The CDR3 coding sequence is TGTGCCAGCACCTTACAGGGGGCGCGAGAGACCCAGTACTTC. Encoded protein: CASTLQGARETQYF.